This T cell receptor beta chain was documented in a study of cytomegalovirus exposure and HLA in healthy donors. The primer mix had 60 Vbeta and 13 Jbeta primers. TCRdb keeps only in-frame clones here, not all; method: immunoSEQ multiplex PCR. The repertoire holds some 97,000 clones, with about 77% as singletons. This CDR3 spans 13 amino acids. J was trimmed by 7 bases and V by 7 bases; bases with no gene match: 9. Germline V gene data show CDR1 as SQVTM and CDR2 as ANQGSEA. The chain has TRBV29-1 and TRBJ1-2, with 10 positions matching TRBD1. This clonotype was obtained from a woman aged 45-65 years in good health and CMV-seropositive. Sample: PBMCs. The CDR3 protein is CSAFPGTGVGYTF. The CDR3 bases are TGCAGCGCCTTCCCCGGGACAGGGGTTGGCTACACCTTC.